These T cell receptor beta chains were read from a single sample in a study of T cells in Graves' hyperthyroidism and ophthalmopathy. TCRdb independently ran MiXCR on the multiplex PCR reads; one entry per CDR3 protein. The sample consists of 300,000 to 400,000 distinct CDR3 sequences, about 13% of them appearing once. Sequencing was performed on blood. The receptors were sampled from a woman under 30 with Graves' hyperthyroidism. Each CDR3 is given with its conserved first and last residue. Each record gives: V gene, clone size, J gene, D gene, CDR3 protein, CDR3 DNA. D genes are given only for firm matches. A row's size may be missing; if present it is once, few, many or a size class.

TRBV27	many	TRBJ1-2	NA	CASSLRPLANYGYTF	TGTGCCAGCAGTTTGCGGCCGCTAGCTAACTATGGCTACACCTTC
TRBV20-1	NA	TRBJ1-5	NA	CSARDPDKGQPQHF	TGCAGTGCTAGAGACCCCGACAAGGGCCAGCCCCAGCATTTT
TRBV5-1	many	TRBJ1-1	NA	CASSLSDSGDTEAFF	TGCGCCAGCAGCTTATCCGACAGCGGCGACACTGAAGCTTTCTTT
TRBV24-1	few	TRBJ1-1	NA	CATSDPRGGTEAFF	TGTGCCACCAGTGACCCTCGTGGGGGCACTGAAGCTTTCTTT
TRBV13	NA	TRBJ2-2	NA	CASSRPGSGELFF	TGTGCCAGCAGCCGACCCGGGAGCGGGGAGCTGTTTTTT
TRBV9	many	TRBJ2-5	TRBD1	CASSAGTVETQYF	TGTGCCAGCAGCGCCGGGACAGTAGAGACCCAGTACTTC
TRBV28	many	TRBJ1-5	NA	CASSPRDSQHRPQHF	TGTGCCAGCAGTCCCCGGGACTCCCAACATCGGCCCCAGCATTTT
TRBV7-3	NA	TRBJ1-6	NA	CASSSRGPPKGIFYNSPLHF	TGTGCCAGCAGCTCCCGGGGACCTCCGAAGGGGATTTTCTATAATTCACCCCTCCACTTT
TRBV11-1	NA	TRBJ2-7	TRBD2	CASSSSVQTSGRTYEQYF	TGTGCCAGCAGCTCCTCTGTACAAACTAGCGGGAGGACCTACGAGCAGTACTTC
TRBV28	many	TRBJ2-7	NA	CATYPRDIPYEQYF	TGTGCCACCTACCCCCGGGACATACCCTACGAGCAGTACTTC
TRBV5-6	NA	TRBJ2-7	TRBD1	CASSRDRGLYEQYF	TGTGCCAGCAGCCGGGACAGGGGGCTCTACGAGCAGTACTTC
TRBV7-2	many	TRBJ1-2	NA	CASSLEPIYYGYTF	TGTGCCAGCAGCTTAGAGCCTATTTACTATGGCTACACCTTC
TRBV5-1	many	TRBJ2-3	TRBD2	CASSLVGSGQYTDTQYF	TGCGCCAGCAGCTTGGTCGGTAGCGGGCAATACACAGATACGCAGTATTTT
TRBV7-2	many	TRBJ1-2	NA	CASSLGGAGRGDGYTF	TGTGCCAGCAGCTTAGGGGGAGCCGGGAGAGGGGATGGCTACACCTTC
TRBV3-1	NA	TRBJ2-7	TRBD1	CASSPPPGQGALEQYF	TGTGCCAGCAGCCCCCCCCCGGGACAGGGGGCGCTGGAGCAGTACTTC
TRBV10-3	many	TRBJ1-5	TRBD1	CAIGQEVRNQPQHF	TGTGCCATCGGACAGGAGGTCCGCAATCAGCCCCAGCATTTT
TRBV24-1	many	TRBJ2-7	NA	CATGGTLVDEQYF	TGTGCCACCGGAGGGACACTGGTGGACGAGCAGTACTTC
TRBV5-1	few	TRBJ2-1	TRBD2	CASSFAGGGSYNEQFF	TGCGCCAGCAGCTTTGCGGGGGGCGGGTCCTACAATGAGCAGTTCTTC
TRBV30	NA	TRBJ1-1	NA	CAWSSRGATEAFF	TGTGCCTGGAGTTCTCGGGGGGCAACTGAAGCTTTCTTT
TRBV20-1	many	TRBJ2-2	NA	CCPLGPDTGELFF	TGCTGTCCTCTGGGGCCGGACACCGGGGAGCTGTTTTTT
TRBV13	NA	TRBJ2-2	NA	CASGFPTGGGELFF	TGTGCCAGCGGCTTCCCCACCGGGGGAGGGGAGCTGTTTTTT
TRBV5-1	few	TRBJ2-2	TRBD2	CATREGDTGELFF	TGCGCCACCCGGGAGGGAGACACCGGGGAGCTGTTTTTT
TRBV27	many	TRBJ1-1	TRBD1	CASSVGTALNTEAFF	TGTGCCAGCAGTGTCGGGACAGCGCTTAACACTGAAGCTTTCTTT
TRBV5-6	many	TRBJ2-5	TRBD2	CASSLYLAGVQETQYF	TGTGCCAGCAGCTTGTACCTAGCGGGGGTACAAGAGACCCAGTACTTC